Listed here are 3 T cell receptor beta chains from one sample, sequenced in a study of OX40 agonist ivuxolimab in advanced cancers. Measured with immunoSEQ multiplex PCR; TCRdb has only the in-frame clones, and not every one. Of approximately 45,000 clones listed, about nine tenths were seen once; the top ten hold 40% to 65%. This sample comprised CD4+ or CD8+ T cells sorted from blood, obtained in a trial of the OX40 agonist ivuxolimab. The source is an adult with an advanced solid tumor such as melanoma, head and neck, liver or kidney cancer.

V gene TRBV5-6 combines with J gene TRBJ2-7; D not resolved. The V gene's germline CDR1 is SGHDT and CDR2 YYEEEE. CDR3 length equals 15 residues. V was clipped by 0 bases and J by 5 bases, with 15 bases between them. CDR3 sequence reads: CASSLGGGRVDEQYF. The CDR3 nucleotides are TGTGCCAGCAGCTTGGGTGGTGGTAGGGTGGACGAGCAGTACTTC.

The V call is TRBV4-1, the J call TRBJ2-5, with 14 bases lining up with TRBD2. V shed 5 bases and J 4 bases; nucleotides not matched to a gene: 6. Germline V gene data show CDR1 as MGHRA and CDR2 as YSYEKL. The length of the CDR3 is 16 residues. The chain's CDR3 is CASSKGTSGSPETQYF. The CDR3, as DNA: TGCGCCAGCAGCAAAGGGACTAGCGGGAGCCCAGAGACCCAGTACTTC.

CDR3 amino acids: CASSFQSSYEQYF. For the CDR3, the DNA is TGCGCCAGCAGCTTCCAGAGCTCCTACGAGCAGTACTTC. The chain carries TRBV5-1 and TRBJ2-7; D uncertain. The V gene lost 2 bases and the J gene lost 0 bases, with 6 bases spanning the gap. This CDR3 is built from 13 residues. Germline assignment: CDR1 SGHRS and CDR2 YFSETQ.